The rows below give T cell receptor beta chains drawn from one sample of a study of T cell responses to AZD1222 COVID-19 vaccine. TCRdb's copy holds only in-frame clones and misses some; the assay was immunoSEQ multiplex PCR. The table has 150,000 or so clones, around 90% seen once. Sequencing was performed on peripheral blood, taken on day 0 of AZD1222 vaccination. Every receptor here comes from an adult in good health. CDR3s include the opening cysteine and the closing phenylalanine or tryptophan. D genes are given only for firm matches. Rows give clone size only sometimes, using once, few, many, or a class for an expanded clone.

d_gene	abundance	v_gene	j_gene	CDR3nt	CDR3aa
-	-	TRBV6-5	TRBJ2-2	TGTGCCAGCAGCCGGGACCCGCAGCGGAGCGGGGAGCTGTTTTTT	CASSRDPQRSGELFF
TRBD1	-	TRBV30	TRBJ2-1	TGTGCCTGGAGTGTACCCGGACAGGGGAGGAATGAGCAGTTCTTC	CAWSVPGQGRNEQFF
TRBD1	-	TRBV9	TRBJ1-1	TGTGCCAGCAGCGGACTGACAGGGGGAAACACTGAAGCTTTCTTT	CASSGLTGGNTEAFF
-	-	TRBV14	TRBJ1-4	TGTGCCAGCAGCCTGGGGGGGACTAATGAAAAACTGTTTTTT	CASSLGGTNEKLFF
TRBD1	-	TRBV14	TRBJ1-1	TGTGCCAGCAGCCAAGCCTGGACAGGCATTAACACTGAAGCTTTCTTT	CASSQAWTGINTEAFF
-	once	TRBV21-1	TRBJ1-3	TGTGCCAGCAGAGACAGGGAAAAAAATGGAAACACCATATATTTT	CASRDREKNGNTIYF
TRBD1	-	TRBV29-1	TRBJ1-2	TGCAGCGTGCGGACAGGGCAGGGCTATGGCTACACCTTC	CSVRTGQGYGYTF
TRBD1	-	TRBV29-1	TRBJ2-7	TGCAGCGTTGTCCGGGACAGGGGGCCAGGGGAGCAGTACTTC	CSVVRDRGPGEQYF
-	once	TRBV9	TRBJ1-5	TGTGCCAGCAGCGATGGAGGGGATCAGCCCCAGCATTTT	CASSDGGDQPQHF
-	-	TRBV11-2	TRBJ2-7	TGTGCCAGCCTCATCGGGGGAGACGAGTTGAACTACGAGCAGTACTTC	CASLIGGDELNYEQYF
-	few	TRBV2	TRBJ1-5	TGTGCCAGCAGGGAGGGCAATCAGCCCCAGCATTTT	CASREGNQPQHF
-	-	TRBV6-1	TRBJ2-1	TGTGCCAGCAGTGAAGGGAGGCGGCTCTCCTACAATGAGCAGTTCTTC	CASSEGRRLSYNEQFF
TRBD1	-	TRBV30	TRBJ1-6	TGTGCCTGGGGAAACAAACGGGACAGCGTAGGACCCCTCCACTTT	CAWGNKRDSVGPLHF
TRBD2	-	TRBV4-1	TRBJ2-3	TGCGCCAGCAGCCTGGGGACTAGCGGATTCAGCACAGATACGCAGTATTTT	CASSLGTSGFSTDTQYF
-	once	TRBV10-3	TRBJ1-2	TGTGCCATCAGTGAGGGACAGTATGGCTACACCTTC	CAISEGQYGYTF
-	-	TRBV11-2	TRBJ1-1	TGTGCCAGCAGCTTAGCCTTAGGGACCGGCGCGGAAGCTTTCTTT	CASSLALGTGAEAFF
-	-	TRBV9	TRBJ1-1	TGTGCCAGCAGCGTAGACCCCTCAGGAGGGGTGAACACTGAAGCTTTCTTT	CASSVDPSGGVNTEAFF
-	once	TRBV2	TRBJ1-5	TGTGCCAGCAGTCTACAGGGAAATTCACAGCCCCAGCATTTT	CASSLQGNSQPQHF
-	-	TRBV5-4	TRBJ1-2	TGTGCCAGCAGCTCGACAGACGTCTATGGCTACACCTTC	CASSSTDVYGYTF
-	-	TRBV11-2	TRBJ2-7	TGTGCCAGCAGCTTAGAGATAGGGACCCACGAGCAGTACTTC	CASSLEIGTHEQYF
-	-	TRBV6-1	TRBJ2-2	TGTGCCAGCAGTGAACCGGCGGAGAACACCGGGGAGCTGTTTTTT	CASSEPAENTGELFF
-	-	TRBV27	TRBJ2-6	TGTGCCAGCAGACAACACTCTGGGGCCAACGTCCTGACTTTC	CASRQHSGANVLTF
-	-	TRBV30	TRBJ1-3	TGTGCCTGGAGTGCAGTTACTGGAAACACCATATATTTT	CAWSAVTGNTIYF
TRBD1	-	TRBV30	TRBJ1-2	TGTGCCTGGAGAGAGACAGGGGGCACGTACTATGGCTACACCTTC	CAWRETGGTYYGYTF
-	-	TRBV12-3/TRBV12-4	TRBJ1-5	TGTGCCAGCAGGGAGACAGGTAATCAGCCCCAGCATTTT	CASRETGNQPQHF